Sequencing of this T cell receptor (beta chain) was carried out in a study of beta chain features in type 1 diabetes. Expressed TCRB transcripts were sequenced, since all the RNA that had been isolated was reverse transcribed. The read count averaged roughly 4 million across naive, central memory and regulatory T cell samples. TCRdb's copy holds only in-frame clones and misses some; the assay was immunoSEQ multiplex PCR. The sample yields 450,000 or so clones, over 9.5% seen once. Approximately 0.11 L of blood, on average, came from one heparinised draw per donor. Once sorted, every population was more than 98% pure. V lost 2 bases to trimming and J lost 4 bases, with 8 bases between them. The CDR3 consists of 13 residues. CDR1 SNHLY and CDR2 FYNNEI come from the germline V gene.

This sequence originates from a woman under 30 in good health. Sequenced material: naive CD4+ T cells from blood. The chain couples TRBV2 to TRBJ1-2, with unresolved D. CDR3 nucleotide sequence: TGTGCCAGCAGTGAACGGCCAATCTATGGCTACACCTTC. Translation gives CASSERPIYGYTF.